This T cell receptor beta chain was recorded in a study of tumor-infiltrating lymphocytes in primary liver carcinoma. Constant-region priming of about 500 ng total RNA yielded TCR beta cDNA. Amplification in three nested multiplex PCR rounds with slightly modified ARM-PCR gave rise to TCR beta libraries. For around 9 cycles apiece, the opening two PCR rounds ran with TRBV1-TRBV30 forward primers and a C-beta reverse primer. Via MiXCR, TCRdb re-called the multiplex PCR reads, giving one row per CDR3 protein. The repertoire holds 99,000 or so distinct CDR3 sequences, with roughly 69% as singletons. A single count supports this clonotype. The antigen remains undetermined. The study's findings and limits: In tumor-adjacent and tumor-blood pairs, overlap was lower than in tumor region pairs. Appearing in all five tumor regions was true of only about 7.5-25% of top clones.

From approximately 20-30 mg of unsorted bulk tissue, DNA and RNA were co-extracted together. Every patient in the cohort had a primary liver carcinoma. That carcinoma was treated by surgical resection. CDR3 length: 14 residues. Trimming left V 2 bases short and J 14 bases short, with 16 bases between. This clonotype was obtained from a woman aged 55-70 years with primary liver carcinoma and hepatitis B virus infection. V usage is TRBV12-3 or TRBV12-4 and J usage is TRBJ1-6, with D maybe TRBD1 (5 bases). Source material: liver tumor tissue from sampling region 5. Stated subset: tumor region T5, tumor centre. CDR3 in amino acids: CASSLTGWGSSLHF. In DNA, the CDR3 is TGTGCCAGCAGTTTAACAGGCTGGGGGTCATCCCTCCACTTT.